This is a list of T cell receptor beta chains from one sample in a study of cytomegalovirus exposure and HLA in healthy donors. The data were produced by immunoSEQ multiplex PCR, yet TCRdb's version contains in-frame clones alone and is incomplete. Of roughly 150,000 clones listed, 85% were seen once; the top ten hold about 2.7%. The sample consisted of PBMCs. These receptor sequences come from a man aged 25 to 40 in good health and CMV-seropositive. CDR3s include the opening cysteine and the closing phenylalanine or tryptophan. Fields, in order: clone size, D gene, V gene, J gene, CDR3 DNA, CDR3 protein. A D gene is named only where the DNA matches it firmly. Clone size, where shown, is once, few, many, or a class for clones that have expanded.

NA,TRBD1,TRBV18,TRBJ1-3,TGCGCCAGCTCACCGGGACAGAAAGGAAACACCATATATTTT,CASSPGQKGNTIYF
NA,NA,TRBV6-1,TRBJ2-1,TGTGCCAGCAGTGTTCAGGGACACCATGAGCAGTTCTTC,CASSVQGHHEQFF
NA,NA,TRBV19,TRBJ1-4,TGTGCCAGTAGTTTAGATCCCCCGGGGAATGAAAAACTGTTTTTT,CASSLDPPGNEKLFF
NA,TRBD1,TRBV12-5,TRBJ2-6,TGTGCTAGTGGTTTGGAGACAGGGGTTGGAGGGGCCAACGTCCTGACTTTC,CASGLETGVGGANVLTF
NA,NA,TRBV30,TRBJ1-1,TGTGCCGGAAGAGGTGGGGGGATGAACACTGAAGCTTTCTTT,CAGRGGGMNTEAFF
once,TRBD1,TRBV19,TRBJ2-1,TGTGCCAGTAGTATGGGACAGGGGGCATACAATGAGCAGTTCTTC,CASSMGQGAYNEQFF
NA,NA,TRBV21-1,TRBJ2-7,TGTGCCAGCAGCAAAGTGGAGGGCAGGCCGACCCCCTCAGTCTACGAGCAGTACTTC,CASSKVEGRPTPSVYEQYF
NA,NA,TRBV12-5,TRBJ2-7,TGTGCTAGTGGTTTGGTAATCGGGCAGGGTAACTACGAGCAGTACTTC,CASGLVIGQGNYEQYF
NA,NA,TRBV10-2,TRBJ1-1,TGCGCCAGCAGCGATCGACAGGACCTGAACACTGAAGCTTTCTTT,CASSDRQDLNTEAFF
NA,TRBD1,TRBV29-1,TRBJ1-1,TGCAGCGTTGGGGGACGGGGGACAGAGGAGACCGAAGCTTTCTTT,CSVGGRGTEETEAFF
NA,TRBD2,TRBV5-4,TRBJ2-1,TGTGCCAGCAGCCATACGGGACTAGACGGTAATGAGCAGTTCTTC,CASSHTGLDGNEQFF
NA,NA,TRBV5-1,TRBJ1-4,TGCGCCAGCAGCAGGGAGATTGCAAAGGAAAAACTGTTTTTT,CASSREIAKEKLFF
NA,NA,TRBV28,TRBJ2-7,TGTGCCAGCAGTTCATCCTACGAGGGACACGATTCCTACGAGCAGTACTTC,CASSSSYEGHDSYEQYF
NA,NA,TRBV29-1,TRBJ1-2,TGCAGCGTTGAGAACAGCTATGGCTACACCTTC,CSVENSYGYTF
NA,NA,TRBV7-7,TRBJ1-3,TGTGCTAGCAGCTTAGGGCTAGGCCCTGGAAACACCATATATTTT,CASSLGLGPGNTIYF
few,NA,TRBV6-1,TRBJ2-4,TGTGCCAGCAGTGAAGCGGTGGGAGACATTCAGTACTTC,CASSEAVGDIQYF
NA,TRBD2,TRBV5-8,TRBJ2-3,TGTGCCAGCAGCCCAAGACTAGCCCGTACGCAGTATTTT,CASSPRLARTQYF
NA,NA,TRBV11-3,TRBJ2-3,TGTGCCAGCAGCGTCCAGGGTCAAGATACGCAGTATTTT,CASSVQGQDTQYF
NA,NA,TRBV6-5,TRBJ2-1,TGTGCCAGCAGCCCCTGGAGCTCCTACAATGAGCAGTTCTTC,CASSPWSSYNEQFF
NA,TRBD2,TRBV30,TRBJ2-7,TGTGCCTGGAGTGTAGCGACCGGGCGGGAGGTATCCTACGAGCAGTACTTC,CAWSVATGREVSYEQYF
NA,NA,TRBV4-3,TRBJ1-4,TGCGCCAGCAGCCCAAACGAGGGTACGGGAGAAAAACTGTTTTTT,CASSPNEGTGEKLFF
once,NA,TRBV5-1,TRBJ2-5,TGCGCCAGCACCCTGCCGGGAGAGACCCAGTACTTC,CASTLPGETQYF
NA,NA,TRBV7-9,TRBJ2-1,TGTTCCAGCAGCTTAGCCTGGAGTCCTAACAATGAGCAGTTCTTC,CSSSLAWSPNNEQFF
NA,TRBD1,TRBV7-6,TRBJ2-5,TGTGCCAGCAGCTTAGCCGGGACAGGGGACCAAGAGACCCAGTACTTC,CASSLAGTGDQETQYF
NA,NA,TRBV14,TRBJ2-7,TGTGCCAGTAGCCAAGATTGGAGGTTCCACGAGCAGTACTTC,CASSQDWRFHEQYF
once,TRBD1,TRBV11-2,TRBJ1-1,TGTGCCAGCAGCCCGCCGACAGGGACTAGCACTGAAGCTTTCTTT,CASSPPTGTSTEAFF
NA,NA,TRBV27,TRBJ2-6,TGTGCCAGCAGAATACTCGCCACAGGTATCTCTGGGGCCAACGTCCTGACTTTC,CASRILATGISGANVLTF
NA,TRBD2,TRBV5-1,TRBJ2-3,TGCGCCAGCAGCTTGGAAGCGGGAGTCGATACGCAGTATTTT,CASSLEAGVDTQYF
NA,TRBD1,TRBV4-1,TRBJ1-1,TGCGCCAGCAGCCCGCAGGGACAGGGGGGCATGAACACTGAAGCTTTCTTT,CASSPQGQGGMNTEAFF
NA,NA,TRBV5-1,TRBJ1-5,TGCGCCAGCAGCTTACAGGGAAATCAGCCCCAGCATTTT,CASSLQGNQPQHF
NA,NA,TRBV5-6,TRBJ2-7,TGTGCCAGCAGCTTCTATAGCTGGAGCTCCTACGAGCAGTACTTC,CASSFYSWSSYEQYF
NA,TRBD1,TRBV5-4,TRBJ1-3,TGTGCCAGCAGCTTAAACAGGGGCGGAAACACCATATATTTT,CASSLNRGGNTIYF
NA,TRBD1,TRBV14,TRBJ2-7,TGTGCCAGCAGCCAGGCAGGGGGTGGATCGAGCGAGCAGTACTTC,CASSQAGGGSSEQYF
NA,NA,TRBV4-1,TRBJ2-1,TGCGCCAGCAGCCCCGAGTACTACAATGAGCAGTTCTTC,CASSPEYYNEQFF
NA,TRBD2,TRBV7-6,TRBJ2-3,TGTGCCAGCAGCTTAGGGTCGAGCGGGAGAGTTACAGATACGCAGTATTTT,CASSLGSSGRVTDTQYF
NA,NA,TRBV10-3,TRBJ1-5,TGTGCCATCAGTGATGGGGGGGGAGGCAATCAGCCCCAGCATTTT,CAISDGGGGNQPQHF
once,TRBD2,TRBV9,TRBJ2-3,TGTGCCAGCAGCGGAAGGGAGGGGGGACTAGCATCAGATACGCAGTATTTT,CASSGREGGLASDTQYF
NA,NA,TRBV27,TRBJ1-1,TGTGCCAGCAAGGGACAAGTAAACACTGAAGCTTTCTTT,CASKGQVNTEAFF
once,TRBD2,TRBV15,TRBJ2-3,TGTGCCACCAGCAGAGACTCCCTAGCGGAACGCACAGATACGCAGTATTTT,CATSRDSLAERTDTQYF
NA,NA,TRBV4-3,TRBJ2-1,TGCGCCAGCAGCCAAGATTCGAGAGGATTGGAGCAGTTCTTC,CASSQDSRGLEQFF
NA,NA,TRBV6-1,TRBJ2-3,TGTGCCAGCACAACAGGCCGATTCACAGATACGCAGTATTTT,CASTTGRFTDTQYF
NA,NA,TRBV15,TRBJ1-1,TGTGCCACCAGCGGACAAGGGAACACTGAAGCTTTCTTT,CATSGQGNTEAFF
NA,TRBD1,TRBV7-9,TRBJ2-7,TGTTCCAGCAGCCTGACCGGGACAGGGCTTAGCGAGCAGTACTTC,CSSSLTGTGLSEQYF
NA,TRBD1,TRBV7-3,TRBJ2-2,TGTGCCAGCAGCCAACAGGGGTCAGCCGGGGAGCTGTTTTTT,CASSQQGSAGELFF
NA,NA,TRBV6-1,TRBJ1-2,TGTGCCAGCAGTGAGATAGGGGCCTATGGCTACACCTTC,CASSEIGAYGYTF
NA,NA,TRBV6-1,TRBJ1-2,TGTGCCAGCAGTGAATATTTCCGGGGGGCAGATTCCTATGGCTACACCTTC,CASSEYFRGADSYGYTF
few,NA,TRBV28,TRBJ2-1,TGTGCCAGCAGTCCAGGGGGACTAGAGGGTGAGCAGTTCTTC,CASSPGGLEGEQFF
NA,TRBD1,TRBV10-2,TRBJ1-1,TGCGCCAGCAGTGAAACAGGGGGTATACGTGGGAACACTGAAGCTTTCTTT,CASSETGGIRGNTEAFF
NA,NA,TRBV19,TRBJ2-1,TGTGCCAGTAGTATAATGCGGAGTAGCTCCTACAATGAGCAGTTCTTC,CASSIMRSSSYNEQFF
NA,TRBD2,TRBV11-2,TRBJ2-4,TGTGCCAGCAGCTTAAACCCGGGACTAGCGGCAATAAACATTCAGTACTTC,CASSLNPGLAAINIQYF
NA,TRBD2,TRBV6-1,TRBJ2-4,TGTGCCAGCAGATTAGCGGGAGGAGGTAACATTCAGTACTTC,CASRLAGGGNIQYF
NA,NA,TRBV2,TRBJ2-1,TGTGCCAGCAGTAGCCGAGAGCAGTTCTTC,CASSSREQFF
NA,NA,TRBV7-3,TRBJ1-1,TGTGCCAGCAGCGCATCAGGGGCCCAGAACACTGAAGCTTTCTTT,CASSASGAQNTEAFF
NA,NA,TRBV6-5,TRBJ1-1,TGTGCCAGCAGTCCCGGAGGAGTGGGCACTGAAGCTTTCTTT,CASSPGGVGTEAFF
NA,TRBD2,TRBV27,TRBJ2-7,TGTGCCAGCAGTTTGTCGGGCGGGAGGGTTTATGCTGAGCAGTACTTC,CASSLSGGRVYAEQYF
NA,NA,TRBV4-3,TRBJ2-7,TGCGCCAGCAGCCAAGATAGACAGCCTGCCTACGAGCAGTACTTC,CASSQDRQPAYEQYF
NA,NA,TRBV9,TRBJ1-1,TGTGCCAGCAGCGTAGTTCAGGGCGGCACTGAAGCTTTCTTT,CASSVVQGGTEAFF
once,TRBD2,TRBV9,TRBJ2-5,TGTGCCAGCAGCGTAGGGACTAGCGGGAGTCTAGAGACCCAGTACTTC,CASSVGTSGSLETQYF
NA,NA,TRBV4-1,TRBJ1-3,TGCGCCAGCAGCCAAGAAAAGGGGGCTGGAAACACCATATATTTT,CASSQEKGAGNTIYF
NA,TRBD1,TRBV9,TRBJ2-2,TGTGCCAGCAGCGTAGCGGGGGGACAGGGGGCGCGGACCGGGGAGCTGTTTTTT,CASSVAGGQGARTGELFF